This TCR beta chain was identified during a study of early T cells in non-severe SARS-CoV-2 infection. General study results and limits: Anti-spike CD8 responses were favored by VDJdb matching, which missed private and CD4 specificities.

TCRdb reanalysed the 5' RACE reads using MiXCR and keeps one entry per CDR3 protein. The sample has 45,000 to 55,000 distinct CDR3 sequences; roughly 6% are singletons. V lost 5 bases and J 3 bases, leaving 15 bases between the germline ends. Per germline, CDR1 DFQATT and CDR2 SNEGSKA (reference sequence). The CDR3 has 14 residues. Points on this clonotype: The target antigen is unknown.

The specimen was whole blood, collected at baseline. The genes are TRBV20-1 and TRBJ2-3; D might be TRBD2 (6 bases). This TCR was sampled from an adult who was a healthcare worker with PCR-confirmed SARS-CoV-2 infection or an uninfected control (not recorded which). DNA of the CDR3: TGCAGTGCTTTTCCCTTGGAGGGGACAGATACGCAGTATTTT. This codes for CSAFPLEGTDTQYF.